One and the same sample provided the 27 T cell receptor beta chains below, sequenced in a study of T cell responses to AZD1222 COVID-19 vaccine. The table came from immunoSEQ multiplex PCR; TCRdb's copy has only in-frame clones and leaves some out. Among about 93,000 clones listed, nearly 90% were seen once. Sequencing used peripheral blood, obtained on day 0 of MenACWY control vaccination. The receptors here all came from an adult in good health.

The CDR3: CASSRTGRNGYTF. CDR3 sequence (DNA): TGTGCCAGCAGCCGGACAGGCCGTAATGGCTACACCTTC. This chain joins TRBV25-1 and TRBJ1-2; 7 bases are shared with TRBD1. The J segment lost 6 bases and the V segment lost 6 bases, leaving 7 bases of the junction unmatched. The germline CDR1 and CDR2 sequences are MGHDK and SYGVNS. The CDR3 length is 13 residues.

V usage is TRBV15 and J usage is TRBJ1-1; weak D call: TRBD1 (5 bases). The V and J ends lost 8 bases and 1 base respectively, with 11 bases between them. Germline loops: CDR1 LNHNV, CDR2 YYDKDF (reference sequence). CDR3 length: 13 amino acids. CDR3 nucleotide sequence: TGTGCCACCGCATGGGGGTCGAACACTGAAGCTTTCTTT. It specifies CATAWGSNTEAFF.

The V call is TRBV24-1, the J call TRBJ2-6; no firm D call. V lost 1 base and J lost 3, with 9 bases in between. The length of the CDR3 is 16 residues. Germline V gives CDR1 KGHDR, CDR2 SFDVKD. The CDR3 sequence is CATSDFSRNGANVLTF. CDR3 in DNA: TGTGCCACCAGTGATTTTAGCAGAAATGGGGCCAACGTCCTGACTTTC.

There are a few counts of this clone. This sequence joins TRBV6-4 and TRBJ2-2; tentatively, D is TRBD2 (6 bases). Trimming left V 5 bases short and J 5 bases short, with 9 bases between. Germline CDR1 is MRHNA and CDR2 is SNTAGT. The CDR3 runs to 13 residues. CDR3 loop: CASSRDWTGELFF. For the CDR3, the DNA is TGTGCCAGCAGTCGGGACTGGACCGGGGAGCTGTTTTTT.

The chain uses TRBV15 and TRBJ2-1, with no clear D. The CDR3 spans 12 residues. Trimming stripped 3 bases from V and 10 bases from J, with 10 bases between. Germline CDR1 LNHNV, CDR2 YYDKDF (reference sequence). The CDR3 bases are TGTGCCACCAGCAGGGAATCTAGAGAGCAGTTCTTC. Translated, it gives CATSRESREQFF.

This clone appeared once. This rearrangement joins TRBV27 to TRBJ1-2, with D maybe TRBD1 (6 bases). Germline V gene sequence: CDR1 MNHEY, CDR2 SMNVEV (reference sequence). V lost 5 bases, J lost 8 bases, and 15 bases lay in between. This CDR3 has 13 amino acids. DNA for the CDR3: TGTGCCAGCAGTATCTCCACGGGGGGCGGCTACACCTTC. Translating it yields CASSISTGGGYTF.

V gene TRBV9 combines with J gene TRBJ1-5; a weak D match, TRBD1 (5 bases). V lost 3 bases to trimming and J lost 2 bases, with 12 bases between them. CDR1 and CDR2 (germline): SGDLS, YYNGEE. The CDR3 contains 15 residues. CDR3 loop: CASSGQFFCNQPQHF. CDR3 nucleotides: TGTGCCAGCAGCGGACAGTTTTTTTGCAATCAGCCCCAGCATTTT.

Written as DNA, the CDR3 is TGTGCCAGCAGCTTAAACAGGGACACTGAAGCTTTCTTT. Amino acid sequence: CASSLNRDTEAFF. This chain connects TRBV11-3 to TRBJ1-1; D possibly corresponds to TRBD1 (6 bases). Germline V gene sequence: CDR1 SGHNT, CDR2 YENEEA. The CDR3 covers 13 residues. V was shortened by 2 bases and J by 3 bases, with 7 bases between the two germline ends.

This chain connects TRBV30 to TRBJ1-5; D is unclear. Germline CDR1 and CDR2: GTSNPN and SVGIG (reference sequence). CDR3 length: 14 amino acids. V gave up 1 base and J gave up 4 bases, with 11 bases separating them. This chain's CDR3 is CAWSGGVLNQPQHF. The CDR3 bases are TGTGCCTGGAGTGGTGGGGTTTTGAATCAGCCCCAGCATTTT.

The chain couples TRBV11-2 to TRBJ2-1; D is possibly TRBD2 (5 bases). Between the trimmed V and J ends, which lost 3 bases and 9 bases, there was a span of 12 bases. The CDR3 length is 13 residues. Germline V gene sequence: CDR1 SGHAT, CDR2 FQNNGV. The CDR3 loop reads CASSFEWTSEQFF. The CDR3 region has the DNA TGTGCCAGCAGCTTCGAATGGACTTCTGAGCAGTTCTTC.

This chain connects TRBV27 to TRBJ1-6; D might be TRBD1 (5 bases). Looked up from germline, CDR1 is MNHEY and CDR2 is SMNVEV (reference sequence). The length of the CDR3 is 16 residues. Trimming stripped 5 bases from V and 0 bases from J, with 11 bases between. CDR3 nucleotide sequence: TGTGCCAGCAGTACAGGTTCTGGCTCCTATAATTCACCCCTCCACTTT. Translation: CASSTGSGSYNSPLHF.

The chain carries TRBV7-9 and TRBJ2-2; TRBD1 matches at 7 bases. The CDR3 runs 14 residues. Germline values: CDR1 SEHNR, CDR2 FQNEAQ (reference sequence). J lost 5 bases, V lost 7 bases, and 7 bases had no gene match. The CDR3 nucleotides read TGTGCCAGCACCCTGAGGGGGCAGACCGGGGAGCTGTTTTTT. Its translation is CASTLRGQTGELFF. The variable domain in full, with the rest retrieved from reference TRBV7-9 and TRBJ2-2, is DTGVSQNPRHKITKRGQNVTFRCDPISEHNRLYWYRQTLGQGPEFLTYFQNEAQLEKSRLLSDRFSAERPKGSFSTLEIQRTEQGDSAMYLCASTLRGQTGELFFGEGSRLTVL.

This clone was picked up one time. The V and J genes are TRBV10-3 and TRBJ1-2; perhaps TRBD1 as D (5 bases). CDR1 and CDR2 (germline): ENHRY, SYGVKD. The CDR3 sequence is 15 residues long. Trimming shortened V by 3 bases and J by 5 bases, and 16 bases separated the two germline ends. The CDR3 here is CAISEGQGVRYGYTF. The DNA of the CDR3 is TGTGCCATCAGTGAAGGGCAGGGCGTTAGATATGGCTACACCTTC.

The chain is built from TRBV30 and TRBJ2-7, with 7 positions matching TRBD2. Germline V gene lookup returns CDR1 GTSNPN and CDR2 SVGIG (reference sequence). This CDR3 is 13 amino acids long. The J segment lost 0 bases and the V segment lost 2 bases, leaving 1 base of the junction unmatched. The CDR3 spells CAWSPGGSYEQYF. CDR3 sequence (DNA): TGTGCCTGGAGTCCGGGGGGCTCCTACGAGCAGTACTTC.

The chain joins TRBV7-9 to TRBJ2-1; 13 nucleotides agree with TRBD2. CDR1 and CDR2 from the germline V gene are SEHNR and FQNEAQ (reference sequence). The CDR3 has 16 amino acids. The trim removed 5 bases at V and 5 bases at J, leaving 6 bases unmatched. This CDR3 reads CASSLRTSGSNNEQFF. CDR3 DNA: TGTGCCAGCAGCCTTAGGACTAGCGGGAGCAACAATGAGCAGTTCTTC.

The CDR3 is CASTQDRGPEAFF. The CDR3 nucleotides read TGTGCCAGCACCCAAGACAGGGGACCTGAAGCTTTCTTT. The chain combines TRBV12-3 or TRBV12-4 with TRBJ1-1, with 8 bases aligning to TRBD1. The CDR3 contains 13 residues. Germline trimming cut 7 bases from V and 6 bases from J; bases unmatched to any gene: 7.

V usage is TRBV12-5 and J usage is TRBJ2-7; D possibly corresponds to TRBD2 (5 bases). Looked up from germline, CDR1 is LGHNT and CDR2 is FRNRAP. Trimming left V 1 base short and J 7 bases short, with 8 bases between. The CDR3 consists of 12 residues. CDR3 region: CASGLAPGEQYF. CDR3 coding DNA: TGTGCTAGTGGTTTGGCCCCGGGGGAGCAGTACTTC.

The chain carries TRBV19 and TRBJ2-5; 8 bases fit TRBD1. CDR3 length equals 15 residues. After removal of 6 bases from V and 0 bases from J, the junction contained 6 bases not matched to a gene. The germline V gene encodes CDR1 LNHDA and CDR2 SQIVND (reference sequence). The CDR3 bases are TGTGCCAGTAGACCCACGGACAGGGACCAAGAGACCCAGTACTTC. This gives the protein CASRPTDRDQETQYF.

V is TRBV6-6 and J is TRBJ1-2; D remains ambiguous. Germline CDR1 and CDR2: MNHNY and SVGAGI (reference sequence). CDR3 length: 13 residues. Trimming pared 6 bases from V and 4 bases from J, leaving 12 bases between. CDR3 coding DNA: TGTGCCAGCAGCTTACTGTACACCTATGGCTACACCTTC. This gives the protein CASSLLYTYGYTF.

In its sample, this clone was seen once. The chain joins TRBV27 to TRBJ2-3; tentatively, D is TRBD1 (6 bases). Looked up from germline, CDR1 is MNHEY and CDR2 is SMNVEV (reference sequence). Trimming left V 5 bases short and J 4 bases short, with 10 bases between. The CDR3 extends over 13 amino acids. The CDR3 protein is CASSAQGPDTQYF. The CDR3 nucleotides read TGTGCCAGCAGTGCACAGGGTCCAGATACGCAGTATTTT.

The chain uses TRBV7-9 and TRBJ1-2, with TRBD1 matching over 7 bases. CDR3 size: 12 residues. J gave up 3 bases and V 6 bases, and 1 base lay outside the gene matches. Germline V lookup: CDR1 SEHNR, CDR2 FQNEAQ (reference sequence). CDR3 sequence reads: CASSTGDYGYTF. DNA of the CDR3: TGTGCCAGCAGTACAGGGGACTATGGCTACACCTTC.

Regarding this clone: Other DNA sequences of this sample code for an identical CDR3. Written as DNA, the CDR3 is TGTGCCAGCAGTTTAGCGTTGGGTCAGCCCCAGCATTTT. Its protein product is CASSLALGQPQHF. The V gene is TRBV12-3 or TRBV12-4, the J gene TRBJ1-5; D not resolved. The CDR3 has 13 residues. V lost 0 bases and J 6 bases, leaving 6 bases between the germline ends.

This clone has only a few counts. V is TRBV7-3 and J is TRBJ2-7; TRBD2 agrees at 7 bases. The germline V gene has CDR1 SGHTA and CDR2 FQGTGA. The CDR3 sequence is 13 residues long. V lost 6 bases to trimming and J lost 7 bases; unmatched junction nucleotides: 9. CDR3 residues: CASSPSGAWEQYF. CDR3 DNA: TGTGCCAGCAGTCCCAGCGGGGCGTGGGAGCAGTACTTC.

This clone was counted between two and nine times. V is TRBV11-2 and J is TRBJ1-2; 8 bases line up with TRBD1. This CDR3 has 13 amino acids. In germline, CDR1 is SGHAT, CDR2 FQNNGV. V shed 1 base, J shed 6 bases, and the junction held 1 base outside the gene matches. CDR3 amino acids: CASSLGTGHGYTF. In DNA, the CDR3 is TGTGCCAGCAGCTTAGGGACAGGGCATGGCTACACCTTC.

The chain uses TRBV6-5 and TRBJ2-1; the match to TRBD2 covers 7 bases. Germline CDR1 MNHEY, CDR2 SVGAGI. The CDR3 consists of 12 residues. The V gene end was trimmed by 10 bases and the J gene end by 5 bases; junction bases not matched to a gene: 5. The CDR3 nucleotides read TGTGCCACCCGACTAGCAGACAATGAGCAGTTCTTC. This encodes CATRLADNEQFF.

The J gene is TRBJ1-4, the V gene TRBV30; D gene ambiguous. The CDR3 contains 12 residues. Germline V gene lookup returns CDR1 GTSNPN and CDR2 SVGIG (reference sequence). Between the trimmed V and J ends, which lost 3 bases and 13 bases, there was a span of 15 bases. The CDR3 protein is CAWRFNEGVLFF. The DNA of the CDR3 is TGTGCCTGGAGATTCAACGAGGGAGTACTGTTTTTT.

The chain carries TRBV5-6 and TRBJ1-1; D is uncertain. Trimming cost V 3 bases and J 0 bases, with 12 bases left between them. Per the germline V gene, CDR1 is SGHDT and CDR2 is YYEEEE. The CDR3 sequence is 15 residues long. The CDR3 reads CASSWSPAMNTEAFF. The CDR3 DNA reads TGTGCCAGCAGCTGGAGTCCAGCCATGAACACTGAAGCTTTCTTT.